This T cell receptor beta chain was captured in a study of cytomegalovirus exposure and HLA in healthy donors. The V gene end was trimmed by 5 bases and the J gene end by 6 bases; junction bases not matched to a gene: 7. CDR1 MDHEN and CDR2 SYDVKM come from the germline V gene. The CDR3 extends over 14 amino acids. 60 Vbeta and 13 Jbeta primers were used in PCR. The table came from immunoSEQ multiplex PCR; TCRdb's copy has only in-frame clones and leaves some out. Of about 180,000 clones in the sample, approximately 80% were seen once. Of note for this clone: What it binds is not known.

Points from the study as a whole: Compared with the approximately 700-donor mean, an Asian-associated ancestry cluster reportedly had fewer N-insertions, according to a later analysis.

The sequencing input was PBMCs. The chain has TRBV28 and TRBJ2-3; 8 bases match TRBD2. This TCR was sampled from a girl under 10 years old in good health and CMV-seropositive. Here the CDR3 DNA reads TGTGCCAGCAGTACCGGGACTAGAACCGATACGCAGTATTTT. Its protein is CASSTGTRTDTQYF.